These 30 T cell receptor beta chains share one sample of origin, sequenced in a study of spatial heterogeneity in lung cancer. TCRdb fed the 5' RACE reads into MiXCR, producing one record per CDR3 protein. The data show 95,000 to 130,000 distinct CDR3 sequences, about 12% seen once. The time point was: blood at routine non-recurrence follow-up after resection. Sequencing was performed on whole RNA extracted from tumor and nontumor lung tissue, or from frozen PBMC, and the material was left unsorted. The starting material was PBMCs, obtained at follow-up. These TCRs come from a male donor with early-stage non-small cell lung cancer.

The chain uses TRBV5-6 and TRBJ1-1; D not certain. The CDR3 runs to 11 residues. The V end lost 1 base, the J end lost 3 bases, and 1 base lay between the germline ends. The germline CDR1 and CDR2 sequences are SGHDT and YYEEEE. The CDR3 protein is CASSLYTEAFF. The CDR3, as DNA: TGTGCCAGCAGCTTGTACACTGAAGCTTTCTTT.

The chain has TRBV4-3 and TRBJ1-3, with unresolved D. Germline V gene lookup returns CDR1 LGHNA and CDR2 YSLEER. The CDR3 is made up of 17 amino acids. V gave up 1 base and J gave up 5 bases, with 18 bases separating them. The chain's CDR3 is CASSQGDAPVRRNTIYF. CDR3 DNA sequence: TGCGCCAGCAGCCAAGGCGACGCGCCAGTAAGGAGAAACACCATATATTTT.

The V and J genes are TRBV6-5 and TRBJ2-6; D unresolved. The germline V gene has CDR1 MNHEY and CDR2 SVGAGI. The CDR3 extends over 15 amino acids. Trimming took 6 bases from V and 0 from J, leaving 9 bases between them. Here the CDR3 DNA reads TGTGCCAGCAGACCTCAGGTCTCTGGGGCCAACGTCCTGACTTTC. Translated: CASRPQVSGANVLTF.

The J gene is TRBJ1-2, the V gene TRBV7-9; tentative D call: TRBD1 (5 bases). The germline V gene encodes CDR1 SEHNR and CDR2 FQNEAQ (reference sequence). Deletions cut 4 bases from V and 0 bases from J, with 12 bases between. There are 15 residues in the CDR3. Written as DNA, the CDR3 is TGTGCCAGCAGCTCCGGGACTGAAGCTAACTATGGCTACACCTTC. Protein product: CASSSGTEANYGYTF.

V is TRBV6-5 and J is TRBJ1-5; 7 bases agree with TRBD1. Trimming at V came to 5 bases and at J to 0 bases, leaving 4 bases not matched to a gene. Germline loops: CDR1 MNHEY, CDR2 SVGAGI. The CDR3 spans 15 residues. CDR3 bases: TGTGCCAGCAGTCCACAGGGGTTTAGCAATCAGCCCCAGCATTTT. Translation: CASSPQGFSNQPQHF.

This clonotype was picked up many times. The chain joins TRBV4-1 to TRBJ2-7, with TRBD1 matching over 8 bases. This CDR3 is built from 16 residues. Germline loops: CDR1 MGHRA, CDR2 YSYEKL. V trimming: 0 bases; J trimming: 3 bases; junction bases outside the gene matches: 7. The CDR3 region has the DNA TGCGCCAGCAGCCAAGAAGGCGGACAGGGTCTCTACGAGCAGTACTTC. This translates into CASSQEGGQGLYEQYF.

The chain recombines TRBV6-5 with TRBJ2-7, with 7 bases fitting TRBD2. The CDR3 loop spans 15 amino acids. CDR1 is MNHEY and CDR2 is SVGAGI in the germline V gene. Germline trimming cut 5 bases from V and 2 bases from J; bases unmatched to any gene: 9. The CDR3: CASSDFRRGAYEQYF. The CDR3 DNA reads as TGTGCCAGCAGTGACTTCCGACGGGGGGCCTACGAGCAGTACTTC.

The chain recombines TRBV29-1 with TRBJ2-2, with D possibly matching TRBD2 (6 bases). V shed 5 bases and J shed 7 bases, with 8 bases lying between them. This CDR3 comprises 11 residues. Germline CDR1 SQVTM, CDR2 ANQGSEA. This CDR3 is CSVFGSGELFF. Here the CDR3 DNA reads TGCAGCGTTTTCGGGAGCGGGGAGCTGTTTTTT.

The chain employs TRBV3-1 and TRBJ2-1; D gene unclear. The CDR3 is 12 residues long. Germline lookup yields CDR1 LGHDT and CDR2 YNNKEL (reference sequence). V lost 2 bases to trimming and J lost 8 bases, with 7 bases between them. The CDR3 DNA reads as TGTGCCAGCAGCCAACTAAGCTATGAGCAGTTCTTC. Protein sequence: CASSQLSYEQFF.

The sample holds many counts of this clonotype. V usage is TRBV10-3 and J usage is TRBJ1-2; 7 bases are shared with TRBD1. The CDR3 runs to 12 residues. From germline, CDR1 is ENHRY and CDR2 SYGVKD. Unmatched junction bases numbered 8, after V lost 8 bases and J lost 8 bases. The CDR3 nucleotides read TGTGCCATCGAGAGACAGGGCGAAGGCTACACCTTC. Its translation: CAIERQGEGYTF.

The sample holds a few counts of this clonotype. The rearrangement uses TRBV18 and TRBJ2-3; 7 bases match TRBD1. V was pared by 4 bases and J by 0 bases, with 10 bases of the junction left unmatched. The CDR3 covers 17 residues. Per the germline V gene, CDR1 is KGHSH and CDR2 is LQKENI. CDR3 DNA: TGTGCCAGCTCACTCGGACAGGTACCGTCTAGCACAGATACGCAGTATTTT. This gives the protein CASSLGQVPSSTDTQYF.

This clonotype was seen at least ten times. J is TRBJ2-2 and V is TRBV15, with D possibly matching TRBD2 (5 bases). The V and J ends lost 3 bases and 4 bases respectively, with 12 bases between them. Germline V CDR1 and CDR2: LNHNV, YYDKDF (reference sequence). CDR3 length: 15 residues. Here the CDR3 DNA reads TGTGCCACCAGCAGTCAACGGGATACCACCGGGGAGCTGTTTTTT. This gives the protein CATSSQRDTTGELFF.

J is TRBJ2-5 and V is TRBV19; D ambiguous. Trimming took 3 bases from V and 0 from J, leaving 5 bases between them. The germline V gene has CDR1 LNHDA and CDR2 SQIVND (reference sequence). This CDR3 contains 13 residues. CDR3 bases: TGTGCCAGTAGTATGGGAAACCAAGAGACCCAGTACTTC. Its translation is CASSMGNQETQYF.

This clonotype was observed many times. V gene TRBV20-1 combines with J gene TRBJ1-5, with no clear D. The V gene's germline CDR1 is DFQATT and CDR2 SNEGSKA (reference sequence). V was shortened by 0 bases and J by 7 bases, with 4 bases between the two germline ends. The CDR3 spans 11 residues. CDR3 residues: CSARDGQPQHF. The CDR3 coding sequence is TGCAGTGCTAGAGATGGACAGCCCCAGCATTTT.

In its sample, this clonotype was seen a few times. The chain couples TRBV10-3 to TRBJ1-2, with 7 bases that match TRBD1. V trimming: 7 bases; J trimming: 8 bases; junction bases outside the gene matches: 22. Germline CDR1 reads ENHRY; CDR2 reads SYGVKD. The CDR3 is made up of 17 amino acids. Written as DNA, the CDR3 is TGTGCCATCAAGGACTCAGTGGCCGGGACAGCCAGCGCCGGCTACACCTTC. This translates into CAIKDSVAGTASAGYTF.

This clonotype turned up a few times. V is TRBV7-3 and J is TRBJ2-3; weak D call: TRBD1 (6 bases). CDR3 length: 16 amino acids. Germline V gene lookup returns CDR1 SGHTA and CDR2 FQGTGA. V was trimmed by 3 bases and J by 1 base, leaving 14 bases between them. In DNA form, the CDR3 reads TGTGCCAGCAGCTTGACTGGGGGCGAGGGCACAGATACGCAGTATTTT. This gives the protein CASSLTGGEGTDTQYF.

This chain connects TRBV4-2 to TRBJ1-1; D is uncertain. Germline values: CDR1 LGHNA, CDR2 YNFKEQ. Trimming removed 4 bases at V and 0 bases at J, with 6 bases between. The CDR3 contains 13 residues. The CDR3 loop reads CASSLGLNTEAFF. In DNA form, the CDR3 reads TGTGCCAGCAGCCTGGGGTTGAACACTGAAGCTTTCTTT.

The chain recombines TRBV21-1 with TRBJ2-7. TRBV21-1 is deemed a pseudogene. The CDR3 has 13 residues. CDR3 in DNA: TGTGCCAGCAGCAACGGGCTTGGGGTCGAGCAGTACTTC. Its translation is CASSNGLGVEQYF.

The chain has TRBV12-3 or TRBV12-4 and TRBJ1-6, with 9 bases that match TRBD1. With 3 bases clipped from V and 8 bases from J, the junction kept 5 bases outside the gene matches. The CDR3 has 15 amino acids. Here the CDR3 reads CASSLGQGFYSPLHF. CDR3 DNA: TGTGCCAGCAGTTTGGGACAGGGCTTTTATTCACCCCTCCACTTT.

In its sample, this clonotype was seen many times. The V and J genes are TRBV6-6 and TRBJ1-5; TRBD1 matches at 12 bases. The J segment lost 6 bases and the V segment lost 5 bases, leaving 5 bases of the junction unmatched. The length of the CDR3 is 15 residues. Per germline, CDR1 MNHNY and CDR2 SVGAGI (reference sequence). CDR3 coding DNA: TGTGCCAGCAGTACGGGACAGGGGGCCAGTCAGCCCCAGCATTTT. Residues: CASSTGQGASQPQHF.

Concerning this clonotype: Being one base from a much bigger clone, this may be a read error. The chain carries TRBV6-2 or TRBV6-3 and TRBJ1-2; 10 bases match TRBD1. The J segment lost 3 bases and the V segment lost 6 bases, leaving 7 bases of the junction unmatched. The CDR3 has 15 amino acids. Germline V gene sequence: CDR1 MNHEY, CDR2 SVGEGT. CDR3 in amino acids: CASSRPGQGYYGYTF. CDR3 in DNA: TGTGCCAGCAGCCGGCCGGGACAGGGGTACTATGGCTACACCTTC.

This clonotype was counted between two and nine times. The V call is TRBV20-1, the J call TRBJ2-1, with 9 bases identical to TRBD2. Germline CDR1 and CDR2: DFQATT and SNEGSKA (reference sequence). V trimming: 1 base; J trimming: 5 bases; junction bases outside the gene matches: 9. There are 16 residues in the CDR3. The CDR3 is CSARVMRGGIDNEQFF. In DNA form, the CDR3 reads TGCAGTGCTAGAGTCATGCGGGGGGGCATCGACAATGAGCAGTTCTTC.

This clonotype was picked up many times. The chain recombines TRBV6-5 with TRBJ2-6; TRBD1 is a possible D gene (6 bases). V lost 6 bases to trimming and J lost 4 bases, with 13 bases between them. The CDR3 is 15 residues long. The V gene's germline CDR1 is MNHEY and CDR2 SVGAGI. The CDR3 coding sequence is TGTGCCAGCAGCCCTAGGGGGTCGGGGGCCAACGTCCTGACTTTC. Encoded protein: CASSPRGSGANVLTF.

This clonotype has just a few counts. The chain carries TRBV25-1 and TRBJ1-1; 11 nucleotides line up with TRBD1. This CDR3 is built from 17 residues. CDR1 is MGHDK, CDR2 SYGVNS, per germline. After removal of 6 bases from V and 1 base from J, the junction contained 10 bases not matched to a gene. The CDR3, as DNA: TGTGCCAGCAGCCCCGTAAGAGGACAGGGGGCGAACACTGAAGCTTTCTTT. It translates to CASSPVRGQGANTEAFF.

The CDR3 region has the DNA TGTGCCAGCAGTTACTCGAATATGGGGTACAATGAGCAGTTCTTC. Translation: CASSYSNMGYNEQFF. The rearrangement joins TRBV6-5 to TRBJ2-1; D gene ambiguous. CDR3 length equals 15 residues. V was clipped by 0 bases and J by 4 bases, with 10 bases between them. Germline-derived CDR1 and CDR2 are MNHEY and SVGAGI.

This clonotype has ten or more counts. V gene TRBV21-1 combines with J gene TRBJ2-1; TRBD1 reflects the table's D call only, with no check against the DNA. TRBV21-1 is a pseudogene locus. CDR3 size: 16 residues. CDR3 sequence reads: CASNEGGTGQHNEQFF. The CDR3, as DNA: TGTGCCAGCAACGAAGGGGGGACAGGGCAACACAATGAGCAGTTCTTC.

This rearrangement joins TRBV28 to TRBJ2-5; tentative D call: TRBD2 (6 bases). The CDR3 length is 14 residues. Trimming shortened V by 5 bases and J by 2 bases, and 12 bases separated the two germline ends. From germline, CDR1 is MDHEN and CDR2 SYDVKM. The CDR3: CASSPFGTQETQYF. Written as DNA, the CDR3 is TGTGCCAGCAGTCCATTTGGGACTCAAGAGACCCAGTACTTC.

This chain connects TRBV12-3 or TRBV12-4 to TRBJ2-1; 8 positions match TRBD2. V lost 8 bases to trimming and J lost 5 bases; unmatched junction nucleotides: 14. The CDR3 has 16 amino acids. The CDR3 nucleotides are TGTGCCAGCTCCACACCTCGAAGCGGGGGAAACAATGAGCAGTTCTTC. This translates into CASSTPRSGGNNEQFF.

This clonotype showed up just a few times. The rearrangement links TRBV5-1 to TRBJ2-3; D gene uncertain. Germline V gives CDR1 SGHRS, CDR2 YFSETQ. The germline V and J ends were trimmed by 2 bases and 1 base, with 2 bases remaining between them. The length of the CDR3 is 12 residues. The CDR3 nucleotides read TGCGCCAGCAGCTTTGGCACAGATACGCAGTATTTT. Its translation: CASSFGTDTQYF. The variable domain in full, completed from reference TRBV5-1 and TRBJ2-3, reads KAGVTQTPRYLIKTRGQQVTLSCSPISGHRSVSWYQQTPGQGLQFLFEYFSETQRNKGNFPGRFSGRQFSNSRSEMNVSTLELGDSALYLCASSFGTDTQYFGPGTRLTVL.

This clonotype has only a few counts. V and J are TRBV5-6 and TRBJ1-1, with D uncertain. V was clipped by 2 bases and J by 6 bases, with 11 bases between them. This CDR3 spans 13 amino acids. Germline CDR1 reads SGHDT; CDR2 reads YYEEEE. The CDR3, as DNA: TGTGCCAGCAGCTTTAGGGCTATCGCTGAAGCTTTCTTT. The encoded protein is CASSFRAIAEAFF. Full variable domain (rest looked up from reference TRBV5-6 and TRBJ1-1): DAGVTQSPTHLIKTRGQQVTLRCSPKSGHDTVSWYQQALGQGPQFIFQYYEEEERQRGNFPDRFSGHQFPNYSSELNVNALLLGDSALYLCASSFRAIAEAFFGQGTRLTVV.